The 25 T cell receptor beta chains given below trace back to one sample, sequenced in a study of T cell changes during pregnancy in multiple sclerosis. Clones were sequenced by immunoSEQ multiplex PCR, and TCRdb holds only the in-frame ones, with some missing. This sample yields over 35,000 clones, of which 85% to 95% are seen a single time; roughly 7.4% belongs to the top ten. The sequencing used CD8+ T cells from peripheral blood mononuclear cells, collected in the third trimester of pregnancy. All receptors derive from a female donor with multiple sclerosis, enrolled in a pregnancy study.

In DNA, the CDR3 is TGTGCCAGCAGCCGACAGGGGATCAATCAGCCCCAGCATTTT. Translating it yields CASSRQGINQPQHF. The chain is built from TRBV27 and TRBJ1-5; TRBD1 aligns across 8 bases. J was trimmed by 3 bases and V by 6 bases; bases with no gene match: 4. This CDR3 comprises 14 residues. Germline CDR1 is MNHEY and CDR2 is SMNVEV (reference sequence).

The rearrangement links TRBV9 to TRBJ2-1; 9 positions match TRBD2. CDR1 SGDLS and CDR2 YYNGEE come from the germline V gene. V gave up 2 bases and J gave up 8 bases; unmatched junction bases: 8. The CDR3 has 15 residues. The CDR3 DNA follows: TGTGCCAGCAGCGTTCGAAGCGGGGGGTTCGATGAGCAGTTCTTC. Amino acid sequence: CASSVRSGGFDEQFF.

V and J are TRBV9 and TRBJ1-4; 9 bases fit TRBD1. The V gene end was trimmed by 0 bases and the J gene end by 8 bases; junction bases not matched to a gene: 5. CDR1 and CDR2 (germline): SGDLS, YYNGEE. This CDR3 is 15 amino acids long. CDR3 loop: CASSVGGQGWEKLFF. In DNA form, the CDR3 reads TGTGCCAGCAGCGTAGGGGGACAGGGCTGGGAAAAACTGTTTTTT.

The rearrangement links TRBV29-1 to TRBJ2-4, with D uncertain. The CDR3 is made up of 13 amino acids. Germline CDR1 reads SQVTM; CDR2 reads ANQGSEA. The V gene lost 5 bases and the J gene lost 5 bases, with 13 bases spanning the gap. The CDR3, as DNA: TGCAGCGTTTTGGTATCGGCGGAAAACATTCAGTACTTC. This codes for CSVLVSAENIQYF. Based on the CDR3 plus reference TRBV29-1 and TRBJ2-4, the full variable domain is SAVISQKPSRDICQRGTSLTIQCQVDSQVTMMFWYRQQPGQSLTLIATANQGSEATYESGFVIDKFPISRPNLTFSTLTVSNMSPEDSSIYLCSVLVSAENIQYFGAGTRLSVL.

The rearrangement joins TRBV7-6 to TRBJ2-5; the match to TRBD2 covers 9 bases. Germline V gene sequence: CDR1 SGHVS, CDR2 FNYEAQ. After removal of 5 bases from V and 2 bases from J, the junction contained 6 bases not matched to a gene. CDR3 length: 15 residues. Written as DNA, the CDR3 is TGTGCCAGCAGCCGAACTCTAGCGGGGCAAGAGACCCAGTACTTC. Translated, it gives CASSRTLAGQETQYF.

This sequence joins TRBV27 and TRBJ1-5; tentative D call: TRBD1 (5 bases). CDR3 length: 16 residues. The V and J ends lost 3 bases and 0 bases respectively, with 12 bases between them. The germline V gene encodes CDR1 MNHEY and CDR2 SMNVEV (reference sequence). DNA of the CDR3: TGTGCCAGCAGTTTCCAGGGTGGATATAGCAATCAGCCCCAGCATTTT. Encoded protein: CASSFQGGYSNQPQHF.

CDR3 bases: TGTGCCAGCAGCTTGGGACAGGGGTACGGTGGGGCCAACGTCCTGACTTTC. It is translated as CASSLGQGYGGANVLTF. The genes are TRBV5-6 and TRBJ2-6, with 8 positions matching TRBD1. Germline CDR1 SGHDT, CDR2 YYEEEE. The CDR3 spans 17 residues. J was trimmed by 3 bases and V by 0 bases; bases with no gene match: 5.

This chain connects TRBV19 to TRBJ2-7, with a weak D call TRBD2 (5 bases). V gave up 3 bases and J gave up 3 bases, with 9 bases separating them. There are 13 residues in the CDR3. Germline V gene data show CDR1 as LNHDA and CDR2 as SQIVND (reference sequence). The CDR3 sequence is CASSIAGDYEQYF. The CDR3 DNA reads TGTGCCAGTAGTATTGCGGGCGACTACGAGCAGTACTTC.

The J gene is TRBJ2-1, the V gene TRBV7-2, with a possible D match to TRBD2 (6 bases). This CDR3 has 14 residues. Trimming removed 2 bases from V and 6 bases from J, with 11 bases in between. Looked up from germline, CDR1 is SGHTA and CDR2 is FQGNSA. The CDR3 nucleotides are TGTGCCAGCAGCTTATTAGGTAGCGGCAATGAGCAGTTCTTC. It is translated as CASSLLGSGNEQFF.

The chain couples TRBV2 to TRBJ1-2; D is uncertain. This CDR3 has 13 amino acids. Germline V CDR1 and CDR2: SNHLY, FYNNEI. The ends were cut back, 4 bases at V and 0 bases at J, with 6 bases in the middle. This chain's CDR3 is CASSGRTNYGYTF. As DNA, the CDR3 is TGTGCCAGCAGTGGGAGGACTAACTATGGCTACACCTTC.

The V call is TRBV6-4, the J call TRBJ2-3, with 12 positions matching TRBD2. The V segment lost 4 bases and the J segment 5 bases; nucleotides outside the gene matches: 4. Germline values: CDR1 MRHNA, CDR2 SNTAGT. This CDR3 region has 15 residues. The CDR3 region has the DNA TGTGCCAGCAGTGCCTTGGGACTAGCGGGAGATACGCAGTATTTT. Its protein is CASSALGLAGDTQYF.

Remarks on this clone: Its ends do not fully match the called genes, so a read error is possible. The J gene is TRBJ2-1, the V gene TRBV7-7, with D possibly matching TRBD2 (5 bases). This CDR3 has 15 residues. The germline V gene encodes CDR1 SSHAT and CDR2 FNYEAQ (reference sequence). DNA for the CDR3: TGTGCTAGCAGCTTAGAGATAGCGAACCACAATGAGCAGTTCTTC. The encoded protein is CASSLEIANHNEQFF.

This rearrangement joins TRBV13 to TRBJ2-7; possible D gene TRBD2, 6 bases. The CDR3 spans 12 residues. Between the trimmed V and J ends, which lost 4 bases and 4 bases, there was a span of 8 bases. Germline V gene data show CDR1 as PRHDT and CDR2 as FYEKMQ (reference sequence). Written as DNA, the CDR3 is TGTGCCAGCAGCTCCGGGGGATACGAGCAGTACTTC. Its protein product is CASSSGGYEQYF.

This chain joins TRBV2 and TRBJ2-7; D ambiguous. CDR1 SNHLY and CDR2 FYNNEI come from the germline V gene. The CDR3 sequence is 13 residues long. V lost 7 bases, J lost 0 bases, and 10 bases lay in between. This CDR3 is CASTVSDSYEQYF. The CDR3 DNA sequence: TGTGCCAGCACGGTATCCGACTCCTACGAGCAGTACTTC.

The gene calls are TRBV2 and TRBJ2-2, with a tentative D call TRBD1 (6 bases). Germline V gene sequence: CDR1 SNHLY, CDR2 FYNNEI. Trimming shortened V by 5 bases and J by 6 bases, and 16 bases separated the two germline ends. The CDR3 contains 15 residues. DNA of the CDR3: TGTGCCAGCAGTCACAACCCACAGGGACCCGGGGAGCTGTTTTTT. It translates to CASSHNPQGPGELFF.

This chain links TRBV28 with TRBJ2-7, with TRBD2 matching over 7 bases. The CDR3 length is 14 residues. The germline CDR1 and CDR2 sequences are MDHEN and SYDVKM. J lost 5 bases, V lost 4 bases, and 8 bases had no gene match. CDR3 bases: TGTGCCAGCAGTTCCAGACTAGCTGGCAACGAGCAGTACTTC. Its protein is CASSSRLAGNEQYF.

The V gene is TRBV27, the J gene TRBJ1-2; TRBD1 agrees at 8 bases. The ends lost 1 base at V and 4 bases at J; junction bases unmatched: 5. CDR3 length: 15 residues. Germline CDR1 is MNHEY and CDR2 is SMNVEV (reference sequence). The CDR3 DNA reads TGTGCCAGCAGTTTATGGGGTACAGGGGGCTATGGCTACACCTTC. This translates into CASSLWGTGGYGYTF.

The genes are TRBV2 and TRBJ2-7; the match to TRBD1 covers 10 bases. V was pared by 4 bases and J by 5 bases, with 5 bases of the junction left unmatched. Germline CDR1 SNHLY, CDR2 FYNNEI. This CDR3 is 14 amino acids long. CDR3 protein: CASSVGQGRDEQYF. The CDR3 DNA sequence: TGTGCCAGCAGTGTGGGACAGGGGCGCGACGAGCAGTACTTC. Variable domain in full (rest from reference TRBV2 and TRBJ2-7): EPEVTQTPSHQVTQMGQEVILRCVPISNHLYFYWYRQILGQKVEFLVSFYNNEISEKSEIFDDQFSVERPDGSNFTLKIRSTKLEDSAMYFCASSVGQGRDEQYFGPGTRLTVT.

The genes are TRBV28 and TRBJ2-1; a weak D match, TRBD2 (6 bases). CDR3 length: 16 amino acids. Trimming shortened V by 7 bases and J by 0 bases, and 16 bases separated the two germline ends. The germline CDR1 and CDR2 sequences are MDHEN and SYDVKM. The CDR3 protein is CASTLRLTSSYNEQFF. The CDR3 DNA reads TGTGCCAGCACCCTTCGACTGACTAGCTCCTACAATGAGCAGTTCTTC.

This clone was found once. V usage is TRBV7-9 and J usage is TRBJ2-7; 7 bases agree with TRBD1. Per germline, CDR1 SEHNR and CDR2 FQNEAQ (reference sequence). The V segment lost 9 bases and the J segment 3 bases; nucleotides outside the gene matches: 14. The CDR3 is 15 amino acids. This CDR3 is CARYLLPGQRYEQYF. In DNA, the CDR3 is TGTGCCAGATACTTACTACCGGGACAGCGCTACGAGCAGTACTTC.

The rearrangement joins TRBV27 to TRBJ2-3; 9 positions match TRBD2. The germline CDR1 and CDR2 sequences are MNHEY and SMNVEV (reference sequence). J was trimmed by 1 base and V by 5 bases; bases with no gene match: 13. The CDR3 loop spans 18 amino acids. The CDR3 here is CASSPRPPSGARTDTQYF. The CDR3 DNA reads TGTGCCAGCAGTCCCAGGCCACCTAGCGGGGCACGCACAGATACGCAGTATTTT.

V and J are TRBV9 and TRBJ1-2, with D hard to call. CDR3 length: 12 residues. The V end lost 3 bases, the J end lost 5 bases, and 8 bases lay between the germline ends. Germline values: CDR1 SGDLS, CDR2 YYNGEE. The CDR3 sequence is CASSEPGYGYTF. The DNA of the CDR3 is TGTGCCAGCAGCGAACCGGGGTATGGCTACACCTTC.

This chain joins TRBV6-6 and TRBJ2-1; 12 bases are shared with TRBD2. CDR1 and CDR2 from the germline V gene are MNHNY and SVGAGI (reference sequence). This CDR3 is built from 16 residues. V was pared by 0 bases and J by 4 bases, with 1 base of the junction left unmatched. The CDR3 bases are TGTGCCAGCAGTTACTCGACTAGCGGGAGTTACAATGAGCAGTTCTTC. It encodes CASSYSTSGSYNEQFF.

The gene calls are TRBV5-1 and TRBJ2-7; 9 bases line up with TRBD1. The J segment lost 1 base and the V segment lost 4 bases, leaving 6 bases of the junction unmatched. Germline CDR1 and CDR2: SGHRS and YFSETQ. The CDR3 covers 15 residues. The CDR3 sequence is CASSTTGGASYEQYF. CDR3 in DNA: TGCGCCAGCAGCACAACAGGGGGCGCATCCTACGAGCAGTACTTC.

The gene calls are TRBV27 and TRBJ2-1; possibly TRBD1 for D (5 bases). Trimming pared 0 bases from V and 2 bases from J, leaving 11 bases between. This CDR3 contains 16 residues. Germline V gene sequence: CDR1 MNHEY, CDR2 SMNVEV (reference sequence). The CDR3, as DNA: TGTGCCAGCAGTTTATCGGGGCGAGGTGCCTACAATGAGCAGTTCTTC. This translates into CASSLSGRGAYNEQFF.